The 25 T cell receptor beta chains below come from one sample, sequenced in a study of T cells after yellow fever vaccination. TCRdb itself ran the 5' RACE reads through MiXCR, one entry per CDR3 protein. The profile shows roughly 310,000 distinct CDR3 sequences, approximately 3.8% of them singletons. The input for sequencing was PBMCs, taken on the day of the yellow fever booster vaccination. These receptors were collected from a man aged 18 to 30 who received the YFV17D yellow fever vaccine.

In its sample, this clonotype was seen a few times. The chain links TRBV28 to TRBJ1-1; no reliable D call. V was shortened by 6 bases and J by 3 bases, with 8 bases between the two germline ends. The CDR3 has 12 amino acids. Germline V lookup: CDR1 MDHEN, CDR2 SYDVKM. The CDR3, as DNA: TGTGCCAGCAGGATTCGTGACACTGAAGCTTTCTTT. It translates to CASRIRDTEAFF. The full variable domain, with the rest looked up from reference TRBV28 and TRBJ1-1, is DVKVTQSSRYLVKRTGEKVFLECVQDMDHENMFWYRQDPGLGLRLIYFSYDVKMKEKGDIPEGYSVSREKKERFSLILESASTNQTSMYLCASRIRDTEAFFGQGTRLTVV.

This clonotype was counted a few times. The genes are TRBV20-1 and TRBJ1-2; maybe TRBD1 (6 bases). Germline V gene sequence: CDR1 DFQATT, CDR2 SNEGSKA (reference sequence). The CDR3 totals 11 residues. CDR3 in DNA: TGCAGCTCGGGACATAAAAATGGCTACACCTTC. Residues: CSSGHKNGYTF.

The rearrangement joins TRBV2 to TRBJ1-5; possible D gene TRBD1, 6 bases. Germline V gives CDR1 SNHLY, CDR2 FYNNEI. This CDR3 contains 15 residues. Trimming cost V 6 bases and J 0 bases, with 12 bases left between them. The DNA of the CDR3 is TGTGCCAGCAGCGAACAGGGAATTAGCAATCAGCCCCAGCATTTT. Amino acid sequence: CASSEQGISNQPQHF.

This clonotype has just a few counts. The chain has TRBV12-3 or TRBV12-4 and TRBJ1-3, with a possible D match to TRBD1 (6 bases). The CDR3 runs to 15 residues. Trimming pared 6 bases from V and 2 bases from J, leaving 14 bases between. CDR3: CASRPWGGTGNTIYF. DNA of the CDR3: TGTGCCAGCAGGCCTTGGGGGGGCACTGGAAACACCATATATTTT.

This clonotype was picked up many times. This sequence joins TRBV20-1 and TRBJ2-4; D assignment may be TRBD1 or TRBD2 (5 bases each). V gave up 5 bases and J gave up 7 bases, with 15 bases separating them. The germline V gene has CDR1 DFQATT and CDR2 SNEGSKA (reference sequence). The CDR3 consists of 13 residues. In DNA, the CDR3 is TGCAGTGCTCCAGGGCGGGTGGAGAACATTCAGTACTTC. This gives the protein CSAPGRVENIQYF.

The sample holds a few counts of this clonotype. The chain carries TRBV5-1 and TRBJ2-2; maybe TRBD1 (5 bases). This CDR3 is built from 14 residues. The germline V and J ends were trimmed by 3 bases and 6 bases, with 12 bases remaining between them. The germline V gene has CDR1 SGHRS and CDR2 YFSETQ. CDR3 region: CASSSTVGPGELFF. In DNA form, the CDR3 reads TGCGCCAGCAGCTCGACAGTGGGGCCCGGGGAGCTGTTTTTT. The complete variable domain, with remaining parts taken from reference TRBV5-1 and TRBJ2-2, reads KAGVTQTPRYLIKTRGQQVTLSCSPISGHRSVSWYQQTPGQGLQFLFEYFSETQRNKGNFPGRFSGRQFSNSRSEMNVSTLELGDSALYLCASSSTVGPGELFFGEGSRLTVL.

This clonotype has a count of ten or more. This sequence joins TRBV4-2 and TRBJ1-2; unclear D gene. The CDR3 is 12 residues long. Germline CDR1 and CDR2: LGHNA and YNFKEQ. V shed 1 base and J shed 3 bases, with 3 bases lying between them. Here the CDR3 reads CASSQVDYGYTF. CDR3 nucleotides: TGTGCCAGCAGCCAAGTAGACTATGGCTACACCTTC.

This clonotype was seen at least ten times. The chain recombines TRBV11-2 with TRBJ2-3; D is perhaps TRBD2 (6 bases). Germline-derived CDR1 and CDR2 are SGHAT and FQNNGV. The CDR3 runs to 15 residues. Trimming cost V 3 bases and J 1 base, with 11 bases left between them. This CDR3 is CASSLAGRRTDTQYF. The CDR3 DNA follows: TGTGCCAGCAGCTTGGCGGGACGACGCACAGATACGCAGTATTTT.

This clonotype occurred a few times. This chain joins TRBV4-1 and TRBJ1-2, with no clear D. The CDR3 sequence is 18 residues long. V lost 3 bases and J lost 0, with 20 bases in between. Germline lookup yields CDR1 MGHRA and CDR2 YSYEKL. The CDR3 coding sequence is TGCGCCAGCAGCCATCAAACCACCAAGGGAATAGCTAACTATGGCTACACCTTC. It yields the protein CASSHQTTKGIANYGYTF.

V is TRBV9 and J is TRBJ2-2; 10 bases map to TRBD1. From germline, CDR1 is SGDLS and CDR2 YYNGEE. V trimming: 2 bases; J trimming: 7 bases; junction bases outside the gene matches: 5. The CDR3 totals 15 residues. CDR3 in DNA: TGTGCCAGCAGCGTGGGACAGGGGTTAAACGGGGAGCTGTTTTTT. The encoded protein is CASSVGQGLNGELFF.

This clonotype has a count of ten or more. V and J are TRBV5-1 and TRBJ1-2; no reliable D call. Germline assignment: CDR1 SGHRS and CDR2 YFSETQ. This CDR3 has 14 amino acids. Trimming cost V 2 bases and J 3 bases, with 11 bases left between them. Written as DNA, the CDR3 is TGCGCCAGCAGCTTAATCAGCCCGGACTATGGCTACACCTTC. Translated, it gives CASSLISPDYGYTF.

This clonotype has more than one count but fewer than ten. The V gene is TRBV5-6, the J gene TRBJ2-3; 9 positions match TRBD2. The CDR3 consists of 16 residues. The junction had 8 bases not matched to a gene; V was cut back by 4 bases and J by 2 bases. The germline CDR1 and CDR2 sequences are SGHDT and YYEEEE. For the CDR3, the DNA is TGTGCCAGCAGCACCCGGGGCGGGGGGGACACAGATACGCAGTATTTT. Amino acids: CASSTRGGGDTDTQYF.

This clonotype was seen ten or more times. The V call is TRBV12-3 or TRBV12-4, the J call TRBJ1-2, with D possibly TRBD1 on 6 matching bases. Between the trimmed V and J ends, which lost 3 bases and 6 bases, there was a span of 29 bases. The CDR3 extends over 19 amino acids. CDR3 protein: CASSFSAPGADGGFNGYTF. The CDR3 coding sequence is TGTGCCAGCAGTTTCTCAGCTCCGGGGGCTGACGGGGGTTTTAATGGCTACACCTTC.

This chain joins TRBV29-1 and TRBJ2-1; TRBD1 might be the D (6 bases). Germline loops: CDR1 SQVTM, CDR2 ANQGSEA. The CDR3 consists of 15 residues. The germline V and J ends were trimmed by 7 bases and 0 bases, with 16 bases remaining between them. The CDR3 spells CSALRTAYSYNEQFF. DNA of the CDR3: TGCAGCGCCCTTCGGACAGCCTACTCCTACAATGAGCAGTTCTTC.

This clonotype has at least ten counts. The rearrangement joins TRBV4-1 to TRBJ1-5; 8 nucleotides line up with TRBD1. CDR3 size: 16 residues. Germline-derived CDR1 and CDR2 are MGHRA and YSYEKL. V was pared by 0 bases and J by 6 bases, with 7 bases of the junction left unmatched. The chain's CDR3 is CASSQDWTGRGQPQHF. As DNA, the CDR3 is TGCGCCAGCAGCCAAGATTGGACAGGGAGAGGTCAGCCCCAGCATTTT.

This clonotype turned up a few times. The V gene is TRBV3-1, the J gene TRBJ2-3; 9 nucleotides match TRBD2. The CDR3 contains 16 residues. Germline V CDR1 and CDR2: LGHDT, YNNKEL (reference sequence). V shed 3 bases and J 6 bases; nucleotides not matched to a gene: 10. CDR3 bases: TGTGCCAGCAGCCACGTTATTGGAACTAGCGGGGATACGCAGTATTTT. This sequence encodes CASSHVIGTSGDTQYF.

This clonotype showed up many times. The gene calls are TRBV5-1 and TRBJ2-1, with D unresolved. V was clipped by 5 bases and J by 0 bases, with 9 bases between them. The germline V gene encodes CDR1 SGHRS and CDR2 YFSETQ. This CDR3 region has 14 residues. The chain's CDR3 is CASSVESSYNEQFF. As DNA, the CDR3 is TGCGCCAGCAGTGTAGAGAGCTCCTACAATGAGCAGTTCTTC.

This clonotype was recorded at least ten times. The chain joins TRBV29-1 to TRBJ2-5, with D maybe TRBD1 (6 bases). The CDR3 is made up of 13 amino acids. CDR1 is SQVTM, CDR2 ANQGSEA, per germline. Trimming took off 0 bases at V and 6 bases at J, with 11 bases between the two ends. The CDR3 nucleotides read TGCAGCGTTGAAGATGGCACAGGGAAGACCCAGTACTTC. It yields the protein CSVEDGTGKTQYF.

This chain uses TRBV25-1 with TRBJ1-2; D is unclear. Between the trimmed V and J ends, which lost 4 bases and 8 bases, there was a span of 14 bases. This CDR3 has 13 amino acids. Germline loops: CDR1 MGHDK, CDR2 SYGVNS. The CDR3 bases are TGTGCCAGCAGTGCGCCAGCAGGAGGAGGCTACACCTTC. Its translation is CASSAPAGGGYTF.

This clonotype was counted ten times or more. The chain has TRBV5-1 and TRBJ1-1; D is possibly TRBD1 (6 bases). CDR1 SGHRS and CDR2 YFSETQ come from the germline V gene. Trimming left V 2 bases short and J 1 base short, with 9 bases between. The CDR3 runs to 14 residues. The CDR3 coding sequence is TGCGCCAGCAGCTTACAGGGCTCGAACACTGAAGCTTTCTTT. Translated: CASSLQGSNTEAFF.

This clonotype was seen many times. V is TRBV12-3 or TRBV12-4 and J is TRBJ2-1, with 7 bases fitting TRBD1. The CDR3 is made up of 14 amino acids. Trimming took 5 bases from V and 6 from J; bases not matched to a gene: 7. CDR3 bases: TGTGCCAGCAGTATGGGGGCAGGGGGCAATGAGCAGTTCTTC. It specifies CASSMGAGGNEQFF.

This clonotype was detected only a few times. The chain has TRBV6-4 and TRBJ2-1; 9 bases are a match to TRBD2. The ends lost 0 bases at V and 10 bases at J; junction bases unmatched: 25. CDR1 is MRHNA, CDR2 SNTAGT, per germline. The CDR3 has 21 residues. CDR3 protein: CASSDSPLRYSSGRGGREQFF. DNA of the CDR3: TGTGCCAGCAGTGACTCCCCACTCCGATATTCTTCGGGGCGGGGGGGCCGGGAGCAGTTCTTC.

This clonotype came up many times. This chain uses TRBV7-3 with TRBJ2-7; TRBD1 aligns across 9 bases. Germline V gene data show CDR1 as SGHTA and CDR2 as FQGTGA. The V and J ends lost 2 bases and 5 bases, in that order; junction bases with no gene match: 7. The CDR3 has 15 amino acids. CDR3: CASSLDGQGLNEQYF. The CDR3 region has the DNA TGTGCCAGCAGCTTAGACGGACAGGGGCTGAACGAGCAGTACTTC.

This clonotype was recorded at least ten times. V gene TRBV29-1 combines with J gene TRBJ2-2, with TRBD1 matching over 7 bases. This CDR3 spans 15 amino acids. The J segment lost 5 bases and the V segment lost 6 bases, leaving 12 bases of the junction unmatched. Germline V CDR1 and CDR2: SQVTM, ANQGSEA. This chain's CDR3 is CSVGTATGKTGELFF. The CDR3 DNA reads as TGCAGCGTGGGGACAGCGACCGGGAAGACCGGGGAGCTGTTTTTT.

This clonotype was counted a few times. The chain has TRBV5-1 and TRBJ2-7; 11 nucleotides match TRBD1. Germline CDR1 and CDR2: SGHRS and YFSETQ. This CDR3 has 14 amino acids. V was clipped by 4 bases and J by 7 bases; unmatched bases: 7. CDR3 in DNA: TGCGCCAGCAGCCCGGACAGGGGGCTCGGAGAGCAGTACGTC. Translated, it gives CASSPDRGLGEQYV.